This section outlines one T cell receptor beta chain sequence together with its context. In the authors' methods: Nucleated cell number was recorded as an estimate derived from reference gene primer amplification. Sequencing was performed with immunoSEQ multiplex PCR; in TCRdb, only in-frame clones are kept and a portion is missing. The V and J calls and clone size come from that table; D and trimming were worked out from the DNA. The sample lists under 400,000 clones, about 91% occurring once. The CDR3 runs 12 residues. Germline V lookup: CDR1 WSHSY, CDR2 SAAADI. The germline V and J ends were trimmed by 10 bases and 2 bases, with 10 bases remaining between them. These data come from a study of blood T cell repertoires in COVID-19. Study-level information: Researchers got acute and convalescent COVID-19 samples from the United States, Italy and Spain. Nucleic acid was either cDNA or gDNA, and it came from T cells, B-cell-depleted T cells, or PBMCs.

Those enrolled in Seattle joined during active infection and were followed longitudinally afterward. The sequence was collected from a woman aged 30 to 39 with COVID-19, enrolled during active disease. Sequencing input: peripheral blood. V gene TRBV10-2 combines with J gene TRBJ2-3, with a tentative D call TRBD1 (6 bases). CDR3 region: CAIRQDTDTQYF. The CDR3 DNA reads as TGCGCCATAAGACAGGACACAGATACGCAGTATTTT.